One and the same sample provided the 24 T cell receptor beta chains below, sequenced in a study of Ad26.COV2.S vaccination and SARS-CoV-2 variants listed by TCRdb under 2021. The treatment or condition label corresponds to: roughly 19 received Ad26.COV2.S at low or high dose, single or two shots; 5 received placebo; per-sample allocation not given. Repertoires of vaccine and placebo recipients were sequenced from samples collected on day 63 after the first injection. Library generation was performed with the immunoSEQ multiplex PCR assay. Not all clones reach the TCRdb copy of this immuneACCESS table, which keeps in-frame sequences only. Checked studies attribute under half of the gap to unresolved V genes and leave the rest unexplained. For this sample the table gives some 450,000 clones, of which about 92% were detected only once. About 4.4% of the sample is held by the ten biggest clonotypes.

The material sequenced was peripheral blood, taken in a trial of Ad26.COV2.S vaccine versus placebo. Source of these receptors: a person between 18 and 60 years old who received the Ad26.COV2.S COVID-19 vaccine or a placebo.

This rearrangement joins TRBV10-3 to TRBJ2-6, with 9 nucleotides matching TRBD2. There are 19 residues in the CDR3. Germline CDR1 and CDR2: ENHRY and SYGVKD. J lost 0 bases, V lost 3 bases, and 9 bases had no gene match. The CDR3 nucleotides are TGTGCCATCAGTGACCGGTCGGCTAGCGGGGACTCTGGGGCCAACGTCCTGACTTTC. Translation gives CAISDRSASGDSGANVLTF.

This clone was detected once. This chain joins TRBV24-1 and TRBJ2-2; the D is unclear. This CDR3 contains 14 residues. Trimming pared 2 bases from V and 6 bases from J, leaving 9 bases between. Germline lookup yields CDR1 KGHDR and CDR2 SFDVKD. CDR3 DNA: TGTGCCACCAGTGATTCGAGTGGGCCCGGGGAGCTGTTTTTT. The encoded protein is CATSDSSGPGELFF.

This clone was counted only a few times. The chain couples TRBV11-2 to TRBJ2-7; TRBD2 matches at 7 bases. CDR1 SGHAT and CDR2 FQNNGV come from the germline V gene. The ends lost 4 bases at V and 10 bases at J; junction bases unmatched: 4. This CDR3 spans 11 amino acids. The CDR3 loop is CASSSEREQYF. The DNA for the CDR3 is TGTGCCAGCAGCTCCGAGCGGGAACAGTACTTC.

The chain combines TRBV5-5 with TRBJ2-7; TRBD2 matches 7 bases. Losses at the gene ends were 4 bases for V and 3 bases for J; bases not matched to a gene: 4. The germline CDR1 and CDR2 sequences are SGHKS and YYEKEE (reference sequence). The CDR3 covers 13 residues. The CDR3: CASSGRGDYEQYF. The CDR3 DNA sequence: TGTGCCAGCAGCGGCCGGGGGGACTACGAGCAGTACTTC.

The chain joins TRBV19 to TRBJ1-2; D is ambiguous. Germline values: CDR1 LNHDA, CDR2 SQIVND (reference sequence). V dropped 5 bases and J dropped 3 bases, with 7 bases sitting between them. The CDR3 spans 12 residues. In DNA, the CDR3 is TGTGCCAGTAGTGGCACAGACTATGGCTACACCTTC. This codes for CASSGTDYGYTF.

The V and J genes are TRBV6-2 or TRBV6-3 and TRBJ1-4; the D gene is possibly TRBD1 (6 bases). V lost 6 bases to trimming and J lost 8 bases, with 19 bases between them. Germline assignment: CDR1 MNHEY and CDR2 SVGEGT. This CDR3 is 15 amino acids long. The CDR3 region is CASSHIVQGGEKLFF. DNA of the CDR3: TGTGCCAGCAGCCACATCGTACAGGGAGGCGAAAAACTGTTTTTT.

This rearrangement joins TRBV7-8 to TRBJ2-7, with 9 bases lining up with TRBD1. The V and J ends lost 1 base and 2 bases, in that order; junction bases with no gene match: 9. The germline V gene has CDR1 SGHVS and CDR2 FQNEAQ. This CDR3 has 17 amino acids. The CDR3 loop is CASSLGPGTGPTYEQYF. The CDR3 DNA sequence: TGTGCCAGCAGCTTAGGACCGGGGACAGGGCCCACCTACGAGCAGTACTTC. The full variable domain, with the rest looked up from reference TRBV7-8 and TRBJ2-7, is GAGVSQSPRYKVAKRGQDVALRCDPISGHVSLFWYQQALGQGPEFLTYFQNEAQLDKSGLPSDRFFAERPEGSVSTLKIQRTQQEDSAVYLCASSLGPGTGPTYEQYFGPGTRLTVT.

The chain employs TRBV10-3 and TRBJ2-1; 10 bases are shared with TRBD2. J was trimmed by 7 bases and V by 0 bases; bases with no gene match: 6. Germline CDR1 is ENHRY and CDR2 is SYGVKD. The length of the CDR3 is 16 residues. CDR3 DNA sequence: TGTGCCATCAGTGAGTCTAGCGGGAGGTCCTGGAATGAGCAGTTCTTC. This gives the protein CAISESSGRSWNEQFF.

V usage is TRBV18 and J usage is TRBJ1-1; 8 bases agree with TRBD1. Unmatched junction bases numbered 7, after V lost 4 bases and J lost 6 bases. CDR1 and CDR2 (germline): KGHSH, LQKENI. This CDR3 contains 14 residues. CDR3 nucleotides: TGTGCCAGCTCACAGGACAGGGTTGTTGCTGAAGCTTTCTTT. Translated: CASSQDRVVAEAFF.

The V call is TRBV13, the J call TRBJ1-6; a weak D match, TRBD1 (5 bases). CDR1 PRHDT and CDR2 FYEKMQ come from the germline V gene (reference sequence). Trimming pared 2 bases from V and 3 bases from J, leaving 20 bases between. The CDR3 runs to 19 residues. This CDR3 is CASSLLSGGRANYNSPLHF. The CDR3 region has the DNA TGTGCCAGCAGCTTATTGTCCGGTGGCAGGGCGAACTATAATTCACCCCTCCACTTT.

The chain couples TRBV9 to TRBJ1-6; unclear D gene. With 0 bases removed from V and 3 bases from J, the gap between germline ends came to 7 bases. Germline V gene lookup returns CDR1 SGDLS and CDR2 YYNGEE. CDR3 size: 15 residues. CDR3 in amino acids: CASSVVVSYNSPLHF. The CDR3 DNA sequence: TGTGCCAGCAGCGTAGTGGTCAGCTATAATTCACCCCTCCACTTT.

The chain joins TRBV29-1 to TRBJ1-1; D call uncertain. Trimming removed 4 bases from V and 7 bases from J, with 7 bases in between. Germline CDR1 reads SQVTM; CDR2 reads ANQGSEA. There are 10 residues in the CDR3. The CDR3 protein is CSVVLLEAFF. The DNA for the CDR3 is TGCAGCGTTGTCTTACTTGAAGCTTTCTTT.

This clone was recorded only once. The chain carries TRBV5-1 and TRBJ2-7; the D gene is possibly TRBD1 (6 bases). The CDR3 extends over 14 amino acids. V lost 4 bases and J 2 bases, leaving 13 bases between the germline ends. The germline gives CDR1 SGHRS, CDR2 YFSETQ. CDR3: CASSGGWPTYEQYF. DNA for the CDR3: TGCGCCAGCAGCGGGGGCTGGCCAACCTACGAGCAGTACTTC.

The gene calls are TRBV2 and TRBJ2-3, with 11 positions matching TRBD2. V trimming: 8 bases; J trimming: 3 bases; junction bases outside the gene matches: 4. Germline V gene data show CDR1 as SNHLY and CDR2 as FYNNEI. The CDR3 has 14 residues. The CDR3 DNA is TGTGCCAGCGAGACTAGCGGGACTACAGATACGCAGTATTTT. Protein: CASETSGTTDTQYF.

This chain links TRBV3-1 (or the pseudogene TRBV3-2) with TRBJ2-1; possible D gene TRBD2, 5 bases. The CDR3 totals 16 residues. V lost 7 bases, J lost 0 bases, and 16 bases lay in between. CDR1 and CDR2 (germline): LGHDT, YNNKEL (reference sequence). The CDR3 DNA reads TGTGCCAGCACCCCCCAAAGGAGGATCTCCTACAATGAGCAGTTCTTC. Amino acid sequence: CASTPQRRISYNEQFF.

The chain is built from TRBV2 and TRBJ2-1; TRBD1 agrees at 11 bases. V trimming: 5 bases; J trimming: 4 bases; junction bases outside the gene matches: 4. This CDR3 is 15 amino acids long. CDR1 is SNHLY, CDR2 FYNNEI, per germline. CDR3 coding DNA: TGTGCCAGCAGTCGGGACAGGGGGGGGTACAATGAGCAGTTCTTC. Amino acid sequence: CASSRDRGGYNEQFF.

In its sample, this clone was seen once. This chain uses TRBV18 with TRBJ1-1; D gene unclear. The CDR3 has 13 amino acids. Germline assignment: CDR1 KGHSH and CDR2 LQKENI. Trimming stripped 4 bases from V and 5 bases from J, with 11 bases between. As DNA, the CDR3 is TGTGCCAGCTCACGATCTGGGAGGACTGAAGCTTTCTTT. Translation: CASSRSGRTEAFF.

This chain links TRBV7-9 with TRBJ2-2; a weak D match, TRBD2 (6 bases). V was pared by 4 bases and J by 7 bases, with 19 bases between. Per the germline V gene, CDR1 is SEHNR and CDR2 is FQNEAQ (reference sequence). The CDR3 extends over 16 amino acids. The CDR3: CASSSARREHVGELFF. The DNA for the CDR3 is TGTGCCAGCAGCTCAGCTCGTCGGGAGCATGTCGGGGAGCTGTTTTTT. The full variable domain, its missing parts supplied by reference TRBV7-9 and TRBJ2-2, is DTGVSQNPRHKITKRGQNVTFRCDPISEHNRLYWYRQTLGQGPEFLTYFQNEAQLEKSRLLSDRFSAERPKGSFSTLEIQRTEQGDSAMYLCASSSARREHVGELFFGEGSRLTVL.

With respect to this clone: Sequence at one end of the junction differs from germline and may be a read error. The chain carries TRBV7-7 and TRBJ2-2; 12 bases map to TRBD2. Germline lookup yields CDR1 SSHAT and CDR2 FNYEAQ (reference sequence). There are 16 residues in the CDR3. The CDR3 region is CASSPRTSGKSGELFF. CDR3 in DNA: TGTGCTAGCAGCCCCCGGACTAGCGGGAAATCCGGGGAGCTGTTTTTT.

For this clone: A junction end diverges from the germline sequence, so it may reflect a read error. The rearrangement links TRBV7-7 to TRBJ2-5; tentative D call: TRBD2 (7 bases). Germline V CDR1 and CDR2: SSHAT, FNYEAQ (reference sequence). This CDR3 is built from 15 residues. The CDR3 sequence is CASSLGQGRGETQYF. The CDR3 nucleotides read TGTGCTAGCAGCTTAGGGCAGGGGAGGGGAGAGACCCAGTACTTC.

The V gene is TRBV11-2, the J gene TRBJ2-5, with 9 bases aligning to TRBD1. Germline V gene data show CDR1 as SGHAT and CDR2 as FQNNGV. Trimming removed 5 bases from V and 3 bases from J; junction bases left unmatched: 10. The CDR3 is made up of 16 amino acids. The CDR3 reads CASSVWGDRAKETQYF. The CDR3 nucleotides read TGTGCCAGCAGCGTGTGGGGGGACAGGGCAAAAGAGACCCAGTACTTC.

The chain joins TRBV27 to TRBJ2-1; tentative D call: TRBD1 (7 bases). Trimming removed 9 bases from V and 2 bases from J, with 17 bases in between. CDR1 is MNHEY and CDR2 is SMNVEV in the germline V gene (reference sequence). There are 15 residues in the CDR3. In DNA form, the CDR3 reads TGTGCCAGTTCCGCACGGAGGGGGCCCTACAATGAGCAGTTCTTC. It yields the protein CASSARRGPYNEQFF.

The chain recombines TRBV7-2 with TRBJ2-7; 8 bases fit TRBD2. Trimming took 3 bases from V and 3 from J; bases not matched to a gene: 7. The CDR3 is made up of 15 amino acids. Germline V lookup: CDR1 SGHTA, CDR2 FQGNSA. Here the CDR3 reads CASSFFAGGFYEQYF. DNA for the CDR3: TGTGCCAGCAGCTTCTTTGCGGGAGGATTCTACGAGCAGTACTTC. The whole variable domain, filled in from reference TRBV7-2 and TRBJ2-7, reads GAGVSQSPSNKVTEKGKDVELRCDPISGHTALYWYRQSLGQGLEFLIYFQGNSAPDKSGLPSDRFSAERTGGSVSTLTIQRTQQEDSAVYLCASSFFAGGFYEQYFGPGTRLTVT.

Comments on this clone: The same CDR3 arises from other DNA sequences in this sample as well. The chain links TRBV6-2 or TRBV6-3 to TRBJ2-7; 8 positions agree with TRBD1. V trimming: 2 bases; J trimming: 4 bases; junction bases outside the gene matches: 4. The CDR3 loop spans 14 amino acids. Germline CDR1 MNHEY, CDR2 SVGEGT. The CDR3 DNA reads as TGTGCCAGCAGTTACGCAGGGGGCTCATACGAGCAGTACTTC. Translating gives CASSYAGGSYEQYF.